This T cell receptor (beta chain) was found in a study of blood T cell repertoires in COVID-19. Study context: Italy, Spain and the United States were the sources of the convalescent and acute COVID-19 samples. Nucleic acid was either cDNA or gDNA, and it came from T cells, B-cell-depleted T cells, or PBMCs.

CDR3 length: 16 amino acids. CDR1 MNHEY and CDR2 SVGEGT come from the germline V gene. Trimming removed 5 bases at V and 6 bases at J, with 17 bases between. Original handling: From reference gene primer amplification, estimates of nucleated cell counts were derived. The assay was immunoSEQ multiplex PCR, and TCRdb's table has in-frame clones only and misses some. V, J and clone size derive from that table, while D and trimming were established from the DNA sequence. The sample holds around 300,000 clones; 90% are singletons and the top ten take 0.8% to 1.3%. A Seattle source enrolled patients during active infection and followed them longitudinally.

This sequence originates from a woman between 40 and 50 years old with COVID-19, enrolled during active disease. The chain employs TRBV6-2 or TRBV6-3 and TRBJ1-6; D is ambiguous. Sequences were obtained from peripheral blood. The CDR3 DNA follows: TGTGCCAGCAGTCTCCCACCGAGACAACGTAATTCACCCCTCCACTTT. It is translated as CASSLPPRQRNSPLHF.